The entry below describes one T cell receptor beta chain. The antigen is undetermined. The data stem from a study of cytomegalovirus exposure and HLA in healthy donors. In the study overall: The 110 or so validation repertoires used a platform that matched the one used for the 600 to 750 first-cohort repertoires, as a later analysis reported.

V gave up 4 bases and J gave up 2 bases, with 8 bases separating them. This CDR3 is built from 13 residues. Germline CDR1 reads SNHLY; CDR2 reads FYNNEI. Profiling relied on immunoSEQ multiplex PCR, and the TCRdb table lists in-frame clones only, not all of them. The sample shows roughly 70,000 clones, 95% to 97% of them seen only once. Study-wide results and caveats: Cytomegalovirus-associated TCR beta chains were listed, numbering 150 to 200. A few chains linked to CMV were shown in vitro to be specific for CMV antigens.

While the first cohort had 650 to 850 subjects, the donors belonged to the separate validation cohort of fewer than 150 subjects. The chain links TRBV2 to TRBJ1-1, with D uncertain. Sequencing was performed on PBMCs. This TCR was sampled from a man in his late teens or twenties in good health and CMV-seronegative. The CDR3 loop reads CASSAGRNTEAFF. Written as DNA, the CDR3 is TGTGCCAGCAGTGCGGGGAGAAACACTGAAGCTTTCTTT.